What follows are 7 T cell receptor beta chains derived from one specimen sequenced in a study of T cells after yellow fever vaccination. TCRdb processed the 5' RACE reads anew with MiXCR; each CDR3 protein has one entry. Of fewer than 150,000 distinct CDR3 sequences detected, approximately 7.7% appear once; the ten largest clones hold roughly 0.76%. The sequencing used CD4+ T cells sorted from PBMCs, collected 5 days after the yellow fever booster vaccination. These receptors were collected from a man under 40 who received the YFV17D yellow fever vaccine.

Comment on this clonotype: Given a much more abundant clone one base away, this may be a read error. The chain uses TRBV20-1 and TRBJ2-1, with 13 bases that match TRBD2. The CDR3 contains 16 residues. Germline lookup yields CDR1 DFQATT and CDR2 SNEGSKA (reference sequence). CDR3 sequence (DNA): TGCTGTGCTCCGCCAGCGACTAGCGGGAGGTACAATGAGCAGTTCTTC. Its protein is CCAPPATSGRYNEQFF.

Worth noting for this clonotype: This may be a read error, as it is one base from a much larger clone. The V call is TRBV7-2, the J call TRBJ2-5; no clear D gene. Trimming took off 2 bases at V and 5 bases at J, with 15 bases between the two ends. This CDR3 comprises 15 residues. The germline V gene encodes CDR1 SGHTA and CDR2 FQGNSA. CDR3 loop: CASSLLESRTETQYF. The CDR3 DNA sequence: TGTGCCAGCAGCTTACTGGAAAGCAGGACGGAGACCCAGTACTTC.

The table lists this clonotype with many counts. V is TRBV5-1 and J is TRBJ2-7; TRBD1 is a possible D gene (6 bases). The germline V and J ends were trimmed by 3 bases and 1 base, with 8 bases remaining between them. The germline gives CDR1 SGHRS, CDR2 YFSETQ. This CDR3 is built from 13 residues. The chain's CDR3 is CASSSQGSYEQYF. The CDR3 nucleotides read TGCGCCAGCAGCTCGCAGGGGTCCTACGAGCAGTACTTC.

The table lists this clonotype with many counts. The chain carries TRBV9 and TRBJ2-7, with 9 positions matching TRBD1. Germline CDR1 reads SGDLS; CDR2 reads YYNGEE. J gave up 1 base and V 0 bases, and 14 bases lay outside the gene matches. The CDR3 extends over 19 amino acids. Here the CDR3 reads CASSVGAGTGSSRSYEQYF. CDR3 nucleotides: TGTGCCAGCAGCGTAGGCGCCGGGACAGGGTCCTCCCGATCCTACGAGCAGTACTTC.

This clonotype was counted only a few times. The CDR3 coding sequence is TGTGCCAGCAGTTTATTGAGCCAGCCCCAGCATTTT. Translating it yields CASSLLSQPQHF. The rearrangement uses TRBV28 and TRBJ1-5; D gene unclear. The CDR3 is 12 amino acids. V was trimmed by 1 base and J by 7 bases, leaving 5 bases between them. Germline CDR1 MDHEN, CDR2 SYDVKM.

This clonotype was seen a handful of times. The chain employs TRBV19 and TRBJ2-1; TRBD2 matches 9 bases. The CDR3 is 19 residues long. V shed 3 bases, J shed 6 bases, and the junction held 18 bases outside the gene matches. Germline V gene sequence: CDR1 LNHDA, CDR2 SQIVND (reference sequence). This chain's CDR3 is CASSMIGGLRGRARNEQFF. Here the CDR3 DNA reads TGTGCCAGTAGTATGATTGGGGGTCTACGCGGGAGGGCCCGCAATGAGCAGTTCTTC. Filled out from reference TRBV19 and TRBJ2-1, the complete variable domain reads DGGITQSPKYLFRKEGQNVTLSCEQNLNHDAMYWYRQDPGQGLRLIYYSQIVNDFQKGDIAEGYSVSREKKESFPLTVTSAQKNPTAFYLCASSMIGGLRGRARNEQFFGPGTRLTVL.

This clonotype came up many times. This CDR3 reads CSARTGTVNSPLHF. The CDR3 region has the DNA TGCAGTGCTAGAACCGGGACCGTCAATTCACCCCTCCACTTT. V usage is TRBV20-1 and J usage is TRBJ1-6; D may be TRBD1 (5 bases). Between the trimmed V and J ends, which lost 2 bases and 7 bases, there was a span of 12 bases. CDR1 DFQATT and CDR2 SNEGSKA come from the germline V gene (reference sequence). This CDR3 spans 14 amino acids.